Detailed here is one T cell receptor (beta chain). Its antigen remains unknown. The sample comes from a study of T cells expressing NK-cell markers. Study-wide context: Sorted CD3+CD56+NKG2C+, CD3+CD56+NKG2C- and CD3+CD56-NKG2C+ T-cell subsets were beta-chain profiled. Sequenced donors, eight in total, included seven who were HCMV-seropositive and one who was seronegative. General observations from the study: Leadership of the CD3+CD56-NKG2C+ fraction also belonged to these clonotypes in four donors.

What made the TCR beta cDNA was 5'RACE template switching with UMIs. TCRdb re-called the 5' RACE reads; one entry per CDR3 protein, DNA not given. This specimen shows a few hundred thousand distinct CDR3 sequences; the ten leading clones hold almost 1.5%. Germline V gene sequence: CDR1 SQVTM, CDR2 ANQGSEA. This CDR3 is built from 15 residues. The V gene is TRBV29-1, the J gene TRBJ2-5; lacking DNA, the TRBD1 call made by TCRdb goes unchecked. Material for sequencing was blood T cells: a sorted CD56 or NKG2C T cell subset, CD4+ or CD8+ T cells, or bulk PBMC T cells (not recorded which). The sequence was collected from a woman aged 50 to 60 in good health. CDR3 residues: CSVNPDRGPGETQYF.